This T cell receptor beta chain was found in a study of blood T cell repertoires in COVID-19. Overall study: Donors in the United States, Italy and Spain gave samples during acute or convalescent COVID-19. The cDNA or gDNA used as material had been derived from T cells, B-cell-depleted T cells, or PBMCs.

Profiled with immunoSEQ multiplex PCR; TCRdb holds only in-frame clones, not every one. The table has 300,000 to 450,000 clones, more than 80% seen once. The participants were between about 18 and 90 years old and came from under 25 US areas. Assignments of participants to cohorts depended upon their own reported clinical history. Per germline, CDR1 SGHDT and CDR2 YYEEEE. The V end lost 4 bases, the J end lost 1 base, and 8 bases lay between the germline ends. The CDR3 runs 13 residues. The clonotype was recovered from a man younger than 35 who had recovered from COVID-19. V usage is TRBV5-6 and J usage is TRBJ2-5; D gene unclear. Sequencing was carried out using PBMCs or T cells enriched from blood (not recorded which). CDR3 protein: CASSPSSQETQYF. CDR3 DNA: TGTGCCAGCAGCCCATCGAGCCAAGAGACCCAGTACTTC.